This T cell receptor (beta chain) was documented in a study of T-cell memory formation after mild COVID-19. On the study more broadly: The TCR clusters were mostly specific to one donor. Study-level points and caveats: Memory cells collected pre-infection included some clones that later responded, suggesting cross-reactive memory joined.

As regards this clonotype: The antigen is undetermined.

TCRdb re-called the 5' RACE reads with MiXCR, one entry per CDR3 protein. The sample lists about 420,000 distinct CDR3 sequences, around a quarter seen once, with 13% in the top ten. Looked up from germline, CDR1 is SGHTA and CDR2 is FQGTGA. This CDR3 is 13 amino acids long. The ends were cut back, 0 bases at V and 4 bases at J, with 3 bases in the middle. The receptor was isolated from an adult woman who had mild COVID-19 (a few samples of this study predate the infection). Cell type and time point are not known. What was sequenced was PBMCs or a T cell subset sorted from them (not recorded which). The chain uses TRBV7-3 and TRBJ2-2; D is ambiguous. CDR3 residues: CASSLTATGELFF. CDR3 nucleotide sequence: TGTGCCAGCAGCTTAACGGCCACCGGGGAGCTGTTTTTT.